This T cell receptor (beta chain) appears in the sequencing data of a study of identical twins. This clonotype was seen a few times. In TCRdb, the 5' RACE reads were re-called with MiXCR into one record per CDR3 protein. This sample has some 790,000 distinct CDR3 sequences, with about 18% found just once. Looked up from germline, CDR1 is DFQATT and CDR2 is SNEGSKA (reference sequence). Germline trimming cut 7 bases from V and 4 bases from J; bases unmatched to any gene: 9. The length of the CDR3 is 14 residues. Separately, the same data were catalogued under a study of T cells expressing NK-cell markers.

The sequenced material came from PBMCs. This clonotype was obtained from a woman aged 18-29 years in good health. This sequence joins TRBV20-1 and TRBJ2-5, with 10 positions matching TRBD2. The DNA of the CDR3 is TGCAGTGTTAGCGGGAGGCAGCAAGCAGAGACCCAGTACTTC. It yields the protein CSVSGRQQAETQYF.